This record covers a single TCR beta chain. Antigen unknown. It was by 5' RACE with UMI labels that the TRB cDNA libraries were prepared. TCRdb re-called the 5' RACE reads; every CDR3 protein appears as one record, without DNA. This repertoire includes about 5,700 distinct CDR3 sequences. This sample is part of a study of CXCR3-negative and CXCR3-positive naive CD8 T cells. CDR1 and CDR2 (germline): LGHNA, YNFKEQ. The CDR3 is made up of 14 amino acids. Study-level findings and limits: Naive cells that were CXCR3-positive had more hydrophobic TRB CDR3s (compared with CXCR3-negative naive cells).

The genes are TRBV4-2 and TRBJ2-2; the TCRdb D gene call, TRBD2, has no DNA to confirm it. This sequence was found in a human donor in good health. Some clones in this sample may be carry-over from other donors' samples. The material sequenced was naive CXCR3+ CD8+ T cells from blood. Subset defined: CD45RO-CCR7+CD27+CD95- naive CD8+ T cells expressing CXCR3 (TNR3+). CDR3 sequence reads: CASSHWRDGGELFF.